This section outlines one TCR beta chain sequence together with its context. Its antigen is still unknown. The data stem from a study of T cell responses to AZD1222 COVID-19 vaccine. Study-wide points: Vaccine-associated CD4 TCRs ranged over spike, dominating at 160-218 and 743-854.

Measured with immunoSEQ multiplex PCR; TCRdb has only the in-frame clones, and not every one. Among tens of thousands of clones listed, roughly 89% were seen once. Trimming pared 1 base from V and 8 bases from J, leaving 24 bases between. Per germline, CDR1 SGHTA and CDR2 FQGNSA. This CDR3 comprises 18 residues. This chain links TRBV7-2 with TRBJ2-1; a possible D gene is TRBD2 (6 bases). The receptor was isolated from an adult who received the AZD1222 COVID-19 vaccine. This specimen consisted of peripheral blood, obtained 28 days after the second AZD1222 dose. CDR3 in amino acids: CASSLVPGPSHTGDEQFF. CDR3 in DNA: TGTGCCAGCAGCTTAGTTCCGGGGCCTAGCCACACGGGGGATGAGCAGTTCTTC.